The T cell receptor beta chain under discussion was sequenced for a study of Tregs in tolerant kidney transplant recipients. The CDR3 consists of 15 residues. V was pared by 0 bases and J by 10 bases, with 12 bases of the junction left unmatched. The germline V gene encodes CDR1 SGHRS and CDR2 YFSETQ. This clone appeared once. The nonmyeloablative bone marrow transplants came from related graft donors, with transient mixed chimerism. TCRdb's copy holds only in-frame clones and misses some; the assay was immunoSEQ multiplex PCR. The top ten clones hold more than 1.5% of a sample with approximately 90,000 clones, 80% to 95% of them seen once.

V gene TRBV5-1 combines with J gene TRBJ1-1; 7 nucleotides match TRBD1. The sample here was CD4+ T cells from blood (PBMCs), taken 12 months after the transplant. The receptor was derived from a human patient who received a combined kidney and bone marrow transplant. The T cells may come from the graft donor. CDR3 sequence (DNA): TGCGCCAGCAGCTTGGTCGGGCTGGAGACAGGGACAGCTTTCTTT. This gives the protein CASSLVGLETGTAFF.